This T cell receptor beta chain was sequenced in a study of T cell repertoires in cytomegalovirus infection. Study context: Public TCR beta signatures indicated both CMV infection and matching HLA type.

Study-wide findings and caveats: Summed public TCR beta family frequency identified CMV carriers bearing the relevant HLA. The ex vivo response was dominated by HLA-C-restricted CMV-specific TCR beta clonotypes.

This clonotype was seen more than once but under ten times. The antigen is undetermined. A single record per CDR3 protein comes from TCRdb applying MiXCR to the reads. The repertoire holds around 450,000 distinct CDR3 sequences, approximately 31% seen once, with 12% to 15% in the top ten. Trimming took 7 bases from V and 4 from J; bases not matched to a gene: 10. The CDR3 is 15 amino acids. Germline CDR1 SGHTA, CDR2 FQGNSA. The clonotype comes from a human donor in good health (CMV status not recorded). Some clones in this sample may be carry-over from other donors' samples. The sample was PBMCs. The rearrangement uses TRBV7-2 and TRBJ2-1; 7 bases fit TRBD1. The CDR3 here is CASILGAGGYNEQFF. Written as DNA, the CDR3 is TGTGCCAGCATCCTCGGGGCAGGGGGATACAATGAGCAGTTCTTC.